The clone carrying this T cell receptor beta chain turned up a few times. The antigen is undetermined. Described treatment: oral pan-JAK inhibitor, 5-10 mg twice daily. Lesional scalp punch biopsies and peripheral blood were collected from alopecia areata patients. The researchers isolated CD4+ and CD8+ T cells from PBMCs by sorting. Extraction of RNA preceded its reverse transcription into cDNA, which served as the sequencing template. Assay: immunoSEQ multiplex PCR; the TCRdb copy retains only in-frame clones and omits some. The sample contains about 210,000 clones, around 65% of which appear only once. V dropped 4 bases and J dropped 7; count of bases not matched to a gene: 9. The CDR3 covers 15 residues. Germline V CDR1 and CDR2: MNHEY, SMNVEV (reference sequence). This specimen comes from a study of CD8+ T cells in alopecia areata. Study outcomes and limitations: Among the top 100, expanded CD8+ clones were significantly decreased by tofacitinib, as was scalp clonality. One nonresponder leaves baseline CD8+ expansion's link to response uncertain.

The chain recombines TRBV27 with TRBJ2-4, with TRBD1 matching 8 bases. The material sequenced was CD4+ T cells sorted from blood, taken at week 4, from a patient treated with tofacitinib. This clonotype originated in a human donor with alopecia areata. In DNA form, the CDR3 reads TGTGCCAGCAGTTCCACTGGACAGGGCGGCAACATTCAGTACTTC. It encodes CASSSTGQGGNIQYF.